Presented here are 29 T cell receptor beta chains from one specimen sequenced in a study of control samples from healthy donors and cancer patients. Sequenced by immunoSEQ multiplex PCR; TCRdb stores in-frame clones only, minus some. The sample includes about 89,000 clones, roughly 86% of them seen just once. Sequencing was performed on blood. Every receptor here comes from a man younger than 40 in good health.

The chain links TRBV6-4 to TRBJ2-7; 10 nucleotides line up with TRBD2. This CDR3 is 15 amino acids long. CDR1 is MRHNA, CDR2 SNTAGT, per germline. The V gene end was trimmed by 8 bases and the J gene end by 1 base; junction bases not matched to a gene: 8. CDR3 bases: TGTGCCAGCGTCATAGCGGGGGGCCTTTCCTACGAGCAGTACGTC. It encodes CASVIAGGLSYEQYV.

The chain employs TRBV7-9 and TRBJ2-1, with a possible D match to TRBD2 (7 bases). The V gene's germline CDR1 is SEHNR and CDR2 FQNEAQ (reference sequence). The CDR3 consists of 13 residues. The V and J ends lost 6 bases and 10 bases respectively, with 16 bases between them. The CDR3 region is CASSRVGGREQFF. DNA of the CDR3: TGTGCCAGCAGTCGAGTGGGGGGGCGCGAGCAGTTCTTC.

The rearrangement joins TRBV19 to TRBJ2-6; no clear D gene. Trimming stripped 7 bases from V and 0 bases from J, with 7 bases between. Per the germline V gene, CDR1 is LNHDA and CDR2 is SQIVND (reference sequence). This CDR3 is built from 14 residues. The CDR3 here is CASIAASGANVLTF. The CDR3 nucleotides are TGTGCCAGTATTGCCGCCTCTGGGGCCAACGTCCTGACTTTC.

The genes are TRBV7-3 and TRBJ2-5, with TRBD2 matching over 8 bases. The CDR3 extends over 15 amino acids. Germline V gene data show CDR1 as SGHTA and CDR2 as FQGTGA. Trimming took 1 base from V and 1 from J; bases not matched to a gene: 2. The CDR3 loop reads CASSLSGGIQETQYF. In DNA form, the CDR3 reads TGTGCCAGCAGCTTAAGCGGGGGGATCCAAGAGACCCAGTACTTC.

The count of this clone is one. The chain has TRBV28 and TRBJ2-3, with D unclear. This CDR3 comprises 18 residues. Germline V CDR1 and CDR2: MDHEN, SYDVKM. V lost 5 bases and J lost 3, with 24 bases in between. The CDR3 is CASSIIWAAVSATDTQYF. The CDR3 coding sequence is TGTGCCAGCAGTATTATTTGGGCGGCTGTTAGTGCGACAGATACGCAGTATTTT. Combining the CDR3 with reference TRBV28 and TRBJ2-3 gives the whole variable domain DVKVTQSSRYLVKRTGEKVFLECVQDMDHENMFWYRQDPGLGLRLIYFSYDVKMKEKGDIPEGYSVSREKKERFSLILESASTNQTSMYLCASSIIWAAVSATDTQYFGPGTRLTVL.

The rearrangement links TRBV6-5 to TRBJ1-1; D uncertain. Germline V gene lookup returns CDR1 MNHEY and CDR2 SVGAGI. Trimming removed 8 bases from V and 4 bases from J, with 14 bases in between. This CDR3 has 13 residues. The CDR3: CASGPGSATEAFF. CDR3 sequence (DNA): TGTGCCAGCGGACCGGGCTCGGCCACTGAAGCTTTCTTT.

The chain's CDR3 is CASKNPYNEKLFF. For the CDR3, the DNA is TGTGCCAGCAAGAACCCATATAATGAAAAACTGTTTTTT. The chain employs TRBV25-1 and TRBJ1-4; D uncertain. Germline V lookup: CDR1 MGHDK, CDR2 SYGVNS. V was shortened by 7 bases and J by 4 bases, with 10 bases between the two germline ends. CDR3 length equals 13 residues.

The chain carries TRBV4-1 and TRBJ2-2, with 7 bases that match TRBD1. The germline gives CDR1 MGHRA, CDR2 YSYEKL. The CDR3 consists of 16 residues. V was pared by 2 bases and J by 3 bases, with 6 bases of the junction left unmatched. The CDR3 DNA reads TGCGCCAGCAGCCAATCGACAGGGATGGACACCGGGGAGCTGTTTTTT. Amino acid sequence: CASSQSTGMDTGELFF.

This chain uses TRBV5-4 with TRBJ2-1; TRBD1 aligns across 10 bases. Trimming removed 4 bases from V and 7 bases from J; junction bases left unmatched: 8. This CDR3 spans 15 amino acids. Germline CDR1 and CDR2: SGHNT and YYREEE (reference sequence). The CDR3 sequence: CASSAPGQGKNEQFF. The CDR3 region has the DNA TGTGCCAGCAGCGCACCGGGACAGGGGAAAAATGAGCAGTTCTTC.

The chain employs TRBV7-9 and TRBJ1-5; a possible D gene is TRBD1 (6 bases). Germline V lookup: CDR1 SEHNR, CDR2 FQNEAQ (reference sequence). The V and J ends lost 5 bases and 0 bases respectively, with 20 bases between them. The CDR3 length is 18 residues. CDR3 DNA: TGTGCCAGCAGCCACGCGGGTCGACAGGCTTATAGCAATCAGCCCCAGCATTTT. It is translated as CASSHAGRQAYSNQPQHF. Together with reference TRBV7-9 and TRBJ1-5, the CDR3 gives the full variable domain: DTGVSQNPRHKITKRGQNVTFRCDPISEHNRLYWYRQTLGQGPEFLTYFQNEAQLEKSRLLSDRFSAERPKGSFSTLEIQRTEQGDSAMYLCASSHAGRQAYSNQPQHFGDGTRLSIL.

The chain recombines TRBV5-4 with TRBJ2-1; D ambiguous. Trimming took off 2 bases at V and 5 bases at J, with 8 bases between the two ends. Germline V gives CDR1 SGHNT, CDR2 YYREEE (reference sequence). CDR3 size: 13 residues. The CDR3: CASSLLTDNEQFF. The CDR3 coding sequence is TGTGCCAGCAGCTTACTTACAGACAATGAGCAGTTCTTC.

The J gene is TRBJ1-1, the V gene TRBV12-3 or TRBV12-4; D is ambiguous. V lost 5 bases, J lost 5 bases, and 9 bases lay in between. This CDR3 spans 12 amino acids. The CDR3 loop is CASSLSGTEAFF. The CDR3 DNA follows: TGTGCCAGCAGTCTAAGCGGGACTGAAGCTTTCTTT.

The chain joins TRBV3-1 (or the pseudogene TRBV3-2) to TRBJ1-1, with no clear D. Between the trimmed V and J ends, which lost 4 bases and 3 bases, there was a span of 12 bases. The CDR3 loop spans 14 amino acids. Germline CDR1 and CDR2: LGHDT and YNNKEL (reference sequence). CDR3 amino acids: CASSLRSGDTEAFF. CDR3 nucleotide sequence: TGTGCCAGCAGCCTCAGGTCCGGGGACACTGAAGCTTTCTTT.

The chain employs TRBV3-1 (or the pseudogene TRBV3-2) and TRBJ1-2, with D perhaps matching TRBD1 (5 bases). Deletions cut 1 base from V and 6 bases from J, with 12 bases between. CDR1 is LGHDT, CDR2 YNNKEL, per germline (reference sequence). The CDR3 consists of 14 residues. The CDR3, as DNA: TGTGCCAGCAGCCAAGTGGGGGAGCCCCATGGCTACACCTTC. This sequence encodes CASSQVGEPHGYTF.

The chain combines TRBV7-2 with TRBJ2-1; no clear D. The CDR3 length is 13 residues. From germline, CDR1 is SGHTA and CDR2 FQGNSA. Trimming removed 6 bases from V and 0 bases from J, with 6 bases in between. In DNA, the CDR3 is TGTGCCAGCAGTTGGAGCTCCTACAATGAGCAGTTCTTC. As protein: CASSWSSYNEQFF. Looking up the rest from reference TRBV7-2 and TRBJ2-1 gives the full variable domain: GAGVSQSPSNKVTEKGKDVELRCDPISGHTALYWYRQSLGQGLEFLIYFQGNSAPDKSGLPSDRFSAERTGGSVSTLTIQRTQQEDSAVYLCASSWSSYNEQFFGPGTRLTVL.

J is TRBJ2-1 and V is TRBV5-4; 10 nucleotides line up with TRBD2. The CDR3 length is 16 residues. The junction had 11 bases not matched to a gene; V was cut back by 7 bases and J by 4 bases. Germline loops: CDR1 SGHNT, CDR2 YYREEE (reference sequence). The CDR3, as DNA: TGTGCCAGCCGGGGACCCCCTAGCGGGGGTTACAATGAGCAGTTCTTC. Protein sequence: CASRGPPSGGYNEQFF.

V and J are TRBV9 and TRBJ2-1, with a tentative D call TRBD2 (5 bases). Trimming took 1 base from V and 5 from J, leaving 13 bases between them. In germline, CDR1 is SGDLS, CDR2 YYNGEE. The CDR3 is 15 amino acids. CDR3 protein: CASSVIGEINNEQFF. CDR3 sequence (DNA): TGTGCCAGCAGCGTAATCGGGGAGATTAACAATGAGCAGTTCTTC.

The chain uses TRBV9 and TRBJ1-2; a possible D gene is TRBD1 (6 bases). The length of the CDR3 is 14 residues. CDR1 SGDLS and CDR2 YYNGEE come from the germline V gene. Trimming removed 0 bases from V and 4 bases from J, with 10 bases in between. The CDR3 bases are TGTGCCAGCAGCGTAGATGGGACACCCTATGGCTACACCTTC. Translation gives CASSVDGTPYGYTF.

The V call is TRBV6-1, the J call TRBJ2-1, with TRBD2 identical over 9 bases. CDR3 length: 17 amino acids. The V and J ends lost 2 bases and 3 bases, in that order; junction bases with no gene match: 8. Germline loops: CDR1 MNHNS, CDR2 SASEGT. Here the CDR3 DNA reads TGTGCCAGCAGTGAACTTAGAGCGGGGGGCCTCTACAATGAGCAGTTCTTC. It codes for CASSELRAGGLYNEQFF.

The rearrangement uses TRBV2 and TRBJ2-1, with TRBD2 matching over 12 bases. Germline-derived CDR1 and CDR2 are SNHLY and FYNNEI. CDR3 length: 15 amino acids. V trimming: 3 bases; J trimming: 7 bases; junction bases outside the gene matches: 4. The CDR3 is CASSDRTSGVNEQFF. The CDR3 nucleotides are TGTGCCAGCAGTGATAGGACTAGCGGGGTAAATGAGCAGTTCTTC.

The V gene is TRBV5-1, the J gene TRBJ1-1; 11 bases agree with TRBD1. Germline V gene sequence: CDR1 SGHRS, CDR2 YFSETQ. The CDR3 runs 14 residues. Trimming took 0 bases from V and 6 from J; bases not matched to a gene: 1. CDR3 DNA sequence: TGCGCCAGCAGCTTGGTGGGACAGGGGGCTGAAGCTTTCTTT. Amino acids: CASSLVGQGAEAFF.

V is TRBV7-3 and J is TRBJ1-4; 7 nucleotides line up with TRBD1. This CDR3 contains 15 residues. Germline CDR1 and CDR2: SGHTA and FQGTGA. Losses at the gene ends were 2 bases for V and 7 bases for J; bases not matched to a gene: 7. CDR3 region: CASSLQGGPGEKLFF. The CDR3, as DNA: TGTGCCAGCAGCTTACAGGGGGGGCCAGGTGAAAAACTGTTTTTT. The full variable domain, rest sourced from reference TRBV7-3 and TRBJ1-4, is GAGVSQTPSNKVTEKGKYVELRCDPISGHTALYWYRQSLGQGPEFLIYFQGTGAADDSGLPNDRFFAVRPEGSVSTLKIQRTERGDSAVYLCASSLQGGPGEKLFFGSGTQLSVL.

The chain is built from TRBV7-9 and TRBJ1-6; no clear D. Between the trimmed V and J ends, which lost 8 bases and 16 bases, there was a span of 21 bases. The CDR3 runs to 13 residues. CDR1 and CDR2 (germline): SEHNR, FQNEAQ (reference sequence). The CDR3 spells CASGHRGEGSLHF. CDR3 DNA: TGTGCCAGCGGCCATCGGGGTGAGGGATCTCTCCACTTT.

CDR3 residues: CASSEANYGYTF. CDR3 in DNA: TGTGCCAGCAGTGAAGCTAACTATGGCTACACCTTC. The rearrangement uses TRBV6-1 and TRBJ1-2, with no clear D. In germline, CDR1 is MNHNS, CDR2 SASEGT. The V end was cut by 0 bases, the J end by 1 base, with 0 bases between. The CDR3 consists of 12 residues.

This clone was observed a few times. The chain carries TRBV3-1 (or the pseudogene TRBV3-2) and TRBJ2-1; 8 bases map to TRBD2. The CDR3 loop spans 18 amino acids. V lost 4 bases, J lost 0 bases, and 11 bases stayed unmatched. Germline V gene lookup returns CDR1 LGHDT and CDR2 YNNKEL (reference sequence). This CDR3 is CASSRPLGGGSSYNEQFF. CDR3 nucleotide sequence: TGTGCCAGCAGCCGCCCCTTGGGCGGGGGGAGCTCCTACAATGAGCAGTTCTTC.

The table lists this clone with a few counts. This rearrangement joins TRBV5-8 to TRBJ1-4, with no clear D. Germline V gene sequence: CDR1 SGHTS, CDR2 YDEGEE. V was clipped by 7 bases and J by 5 bases, with 15 bases between them. The CDR3 is 14 amino acids. The CDR3 DNA reads as TGTGCCAGCGGGAAAGGCGGGCCCAATGAAAAACTGTTTTTT. Translation: CASGKGGPNEKLFF. The variable domain in full, completed from reference TRBV5-8 and TRBJ1-4, reads EAGVTQSPTHLIKTRGQQATLRCSPISGHTSVYWYQQALGLGLQFLLWYDEGEERNRGNFPPRFSGRQFPNYSSELNVNALELEDSALYLCASGKGGPNEKLFFGSGTQLSVL.

The gene calls are TRBV5-6 and TRBJ1-4; TRBD1 agrees at 12 bases. The CDR3 consists of 18 residues. With 3 bases clipped from V and 7 bases from J, the junction kept 13 bases outside the gene matches. Germline CDR1 is SGHDT and CDR2 is YYEEEE. The DNA for the CDR3 is TGTGCCAGCAGCTCCTACCGGGACAGGGGGCGTCTGGGTGAAAAACTGTTTTTT. Residues: CASSSYRDRGRLGEKLFF.

Written as DNA, the CDR3 is TGTGCCAGCAGCTTAGATAGGGGAAACTATGGCTACACCTTC. Protein sequence: CASSLDRGNYGYTF. The rearrangement uses TRBV7-2 and TRBJ1-2; D is possibly TRBD1 (5 bases). V gave up 1 base and J gave up 2 bases, with 8 bases separating them. This CDR3 has 14 amino acids. Germline CDR1 reads SGHTA; CDR2 reads FQGNSA.

The chain recombines TRBV10-3 with TRBJ1-6; TRBD1 aligns across 8 bases. Unmatched junction bases numbered 5, after V lost 4 bases and J lost 9 bases. The CDR3 is made up of 14 amino acids. Per germline, CDR1 ENHRY and CDR2 SYGVKD. The CDR3 DNA reads TGTGCCATCAGTGGACAGGGGACGGGTTCACCCCTCCACTTT. It specifies CAISGQGTGSPLHF.